The 9 T cell receptor beta chains below come from one sample, sequenced in a study of early T cells in non-severe SARS-CoV-2 infection. MiXCR, applied by TCRdb to the 5' RACE reads, yields one record per CDR3 protein. The sample consists of about 76,000 distinct CDR3 sequences, around 11% of them appearing once. The source material was whole blood. The receptors were gathered from an adult who was a healthcare worker with PCR-confirmed SARS-CoV-2 infection or an uninfected control (not recorded which).

This clonotype has a handful of counts. This chain links TRBV7-9 with TRBJ1-2; 8 positions match TRBD1. The V and J ends lost 4 bases and 8 bases, in that order; junction bases with no gene match: 6. CDR1 and CDR2 (germline): SEHNR, FQNEAQ (reference sequence). This CDR3 has 13 residues. The CDR3 DNA sequence: TGTGCCAGCAGCTCAGGGGGCGCGCGAGGCTACACCTTC. This gives the protein CASSSGGARGYTF.

The rearrangement links TRBV5-5 to TRBJ2-7; no clear D gene. V lost 2 bases and J lost 0, with 6 bases in between. Germline V gene lookup returns CDR1 SGHKS and CDR2 YYEKEE (reference sequence). There are 13 residues in the CDR3. The CDR3 loop is CASSLYDSYEQYF. The CDR3 DNA reads as TGTGCCAGCAGCTTATATGACTCCTACGAGCAGTACTTC.

This clonotype has at least ten counts. The gene calls are TRBV5-1 and TRBJ2-7; tentatively, D is TRBD2 (5 bases). Trimming took off 0 bases at V and 0 bases at J, with 10 bases between the two ends. The CDR3 is made up of 15 amino acids. Germline lookup yields CDR1 SGHRS and CDR2 YFSETQ. The CDR3 coding sequence is TGCGCCAGCAGCTTGGCCCCGGGGATCTCCTACGAGCAGTACTTC. Protein: CASSLAPGISYEQYF.

The J gene is TRBJ1-1, the V gene TRBV6-5; D call uncertain. V shed 2 bases and J shed 7 bases, with 14 bases lying between them. CDR3 size: 14 residues. CDR1 is MNHEY and CDR2 is SVGAGI in the germline V gene. DNA for the CDR3: TGTGCCAGCAGTTACAATCGGGGAAGCGGTGAAGCTTTCTTT. Encoded protein: CASSYNRGSGEAFF.

This clonotype has only a few counts. The rearrangement joins TRBV6-2 or TRBV6-3 to TRBJ2-3; D may be TRBD1 or TRBD2 (5 bases each). The V and J ends lost 8 bases and 0 bases respectively, with 12 bases between them. The length of the CDR3 is 14 residues. Germline V gene data show CDR1 as MNHEY and CDR2 as SVGEGT. CDR3 bases: TGTGCCAGCCGAGATGGGGGTAGCACAGATACGCAGTATTTT. It translates to CASRDGGSTDTQYF.

This clonotype was seen only a few times. This sequence joins TRBV30 and TRBJ2-7; D may be TRBD1 (5 bases). There are 13 residues in the CDR3. The V gene lost 3 bases and the J gene lost 3 bases, with 12 bases spanning the gap. Germline V gene sequence: CDR1 GTSNPN, CDR2 SVGIG (reference sequence). DNA of the CDR3: TGTGCCTGGAGCCAGGGATTTGACTACGAGCAGTACTTC. Translating it yields CAWSQGFDYEQYF.

This clonotype was seen only a few times. The chain combines TRBV6-5 with TRBJ1-3; 8 bases fit TRBD1. The length of the CDR3 is 17 residues. Germline V lookup: CDR1 MNHEY, CDR2 SVGAGI. The V and J ends lost 0 bases and 4 bases, in that order; junction bases with no gene match: 8. In DNA form, the CDR3 reads TGTGCCAGCAGTTACTCTTCCCGGCAGGGGGCGGGAAACACCATATATTTT. Its translation: CASSYSSRQGAGNTIYF.

J is TRBJ2-5 and V is TRBV7-2; D unresolved. Germline CDR1 SGHTA, CDR2 FQGNSA. CDR3 length: 13 residues. V was cut by 5 bases and J by 2 bases, with 9 bases left in between. The CDR3 is CASSRGYQETQYF. CDR3 coding DNA: TGTGCCAGCAGCCGAGGCTATCAAGAGACCCAGTACTTC.

Details on this clonotype: This sequence may be a read error, since a much larger clone differs from it by one base. The chain uses TRBV6-2 or TRBV6-3 and TRBJ1-1, with a possible D match to TRBD1 (6 bases). The germline CDR1 and CDR2 sequences are MNHEY and SVGEGT. The CDR3 is 14 amino acids. The CDR3 is CASSYSFGGTEAFF. As DNA, the CDR3 is TGTGCCAGCAGTTACTCGTTCGGGGGCACTGAAGCTTTCTTC.